The rows below give T cell receptor beta chains drawn from one sample of a study of CD8 T cells in Susac syndrome. TCRdb recomputed calls from the immunoSEQ multiplex PCR reads with MiXCR, one row per CDR3 protein. The sample has around 79,000 distinct CDR3 sequences, approximately 93% seen once; the top ten hold over 0.45%. Source material: CD8+ T cells from PBMCs. The source is a human donor with Susac syndrome. Each CDR3 is given with its conserved first and last residue. Fields, in order: CDR3 protein, CDR3 DNA, V gene, CDR3 length, clone size, J gene, D gene. The D gene is left open where the match is weak. Size values are once, few and many counts, or a class for expanded clones, and some rows have none.

CSARTGLSYEQYF TGCAGCGCACGGACAGGGCTCTCCTACGAGCAGTACTTC TRBV29-1 13 . TRBJ2-7 TRBD1
CASSIGRGLTNQPQHF TGTGCCAGTAGTATAGGGCGGGGGCTGACAAATCAGCCCCAGCATTTT TRBV19 16 . TRBJ1-5 .
CASSLLSGTRDEQFF TGCGCCAGCAGCTTGTTATCCGGGACTAGAGATGAGCAGTTCTTC TRBV5-1 15 . TRBJ2-1 TRBD2
CASSLEASALIHNEQFF TGTGCCAGCAGCTTAGAGGCTAGCGCGTTAATCCACAATGAGCAGTTCTTC TRBV7-8 17 once TRBJ2-1 .
CASSVEGGGSTDTQYF TGTGCCAGCAGCGTAGAGGGCGGGGGCTCCACAGATACGCAGTATTTT TRBV9 16 few TRBJ2-3 .
CASSYGQVLGELFF TGTGCCAGCAGTTACGGCCAGGTCCTGGGGGAGCTGTTTTTT TRBV6-5 14 few TRBJ2-2 .
CSARRTGSGDYNSPLHF TGCAGTGCTAGACGGACAGGGAGTGGAGACTATAATTCACCCCTCCACTTT TRBV20-1 17 . TRBJ1-6 TRBD1
CASSSRGITYNEQFF TGTGCCAGCAGTTCCCGGGGGATCACCTACAATGAGCAGTTCTTC TRBV28 15 . TRBJ2-1 .
CASSYEQGGSQYF TGTGCCAGCAGTTATGAACAGGGTGGTTCTCAGTACTTC TRBV6-6 13 . TRBJ2-7 .
CASRGLAGGPEETQYF TGTGCCAGCAGGGGACTAGCGGGGGGGCCGGAAGAGACCCAGTACTTC TRBV27 16 . TRBJ2-5 TRBD2
CASSPWQVNTEAFF TGTGCCAGCAGCCCTTGGCAGGTGAACACTGAAGCTTTCTTT TRBV7-2 14 . TRBJ1-1 .
CASSIWDSPRDGYTF TGTGCCAGCAGCATTTGGGACAGCCCACGGGACGGCTACACCTTC TRBV9 15 . TRBJ1-2 TRBD1
CASSVGGAGEQFF TGTGCCAGCAGCGTAGGGGGGGCAGGGGAGCAGTTCTTC TRBV9 13 . TRBJ2-1 .
CASSLGQTSPLHF TGTGCCAGCAGCTTGGGACAGACTTCACCCCTCCACTTT TRBV5-5 13 . TRBJ1-6 .
CASSPDSYGYTF TGTGCCAGCAGTCCCGACTCCTATGGCTACACCTTC TRBV27 12 . TRBJ1-2 .
CASSSDRGGYEQYF TGTGCCAGCAGCTCCGACAGGGGAGGGTACGAGCAGTACTTC TRBV11-2 14 . TRBJ2-7 .
CASSPGTVYEQYF TGTGCCAGCAGTCCCGGGACAGTCTACGAGCAGTACTTC TRBV12-3/TRBV12-4 13 few TRBJ2-7 TRBD1
CASSNGPGRYNQPQHF TGTGCCAGCAGCAATGGGCCGGGACGGTACAATCAGCCCCAGCATTTT TRBV28 16 . TRBJ1-5 .
CASNPPVQPQHF TGTGCCAGCAATCCCCCTGTTCAGCCCCAGCATTTT TRBV6-4 12 . TRBJ1-5 .
CASSFLPRGSTDTQYF TGTGCCAGCAGTTTCCTCCCCCGGGGCAGCACAGATACGCAGTATTTT TRBV27 16 . TRBJ2-3 .
CASSHRPDRVGTDTQYF TGTGCCAGCAGCCACCGACCGGACAGGGTGGGCACAGATACGCAGTATTTT TRBV7-2 17 . TRBJ2-3 TRBD1
CASSEPGNQPQHF TGTGCCAGCAGCGAGCCCGGCAATCAGCCCCAGCATTTT TRBV7-9 13 . TRBJ1-5 .
CASSSSGLTQHF TGTGCCAGCAGCTCCAGTGGATTAACCCAGCATTTT TRBV7-9 12 . TRBJ1-5 .
CASTSSRAEKLFF TGTGCCAGCACCTCCTCCAGAGCTGAAAAACTGTTTTTT TRBV7-9 13 . TRBJ1-4 .
CASSVEGLAADTQYF TGTGCCAGCAGCGTAGAGGGACTAGCCGCAGATACGCAGTATTTT TRBV9 15 . TRBJ2-3 TRBD2
CASSIIGGASITDTQYF TGTGCCAGTAGTATCATCGGGGGCGCCTCGATCACAGATACGCAGTATTTT TRBV19 17 once TRBJ2-3 .
CASLRGTGELFF TGTGCCAGCCTTAGGGGAACCGGGGAGCTGTTTTTT TRBV28 12 . TRBJ2-2 .
CASSYSKAYSLNYGYTF TGTGCCAGCAGTTACTCGAAGGCTTACAGCCTTAACTATGGCTACACCTTC TRBV6-5 17 . TRBJ1-2 .